This TCR beta chain was captured by sequencing in a study of T cell responses to AZD1222 COVID-19 vaccine. Overall study results and limits: Repertoire samples came only from after the peak T cell response. Recipients of two AZD1222 doses showed rising Spike-specific TCR breadth and depth. Donors were chiefly white British, with a greater number of females, and clonal diversity was perhaps underestimated.

Profiled with immunoSEQ multiplex PCR; TCRdb holds only in-frame clones, not every one. The table includes some 97,000 clones, about nine tenths detected once. Turning to this clone: What it binds is unknown.

The V gene lost 5 bases and the J gene lost 6 bases, with 7 bases spanning the gap. Germline CDR1 is SEHNR and CDR2 is FQNEAQ (reference sequence). The CDR3 extends over 11 amino acids. Sequenced material: peripheral blood, taken on day 0 of AZD1222 vaccination. The sequence came from an adult in good health. V and J are TRBV7-9 and TRBJ1-2, with no clear D. The CDR3 DNA reads TGTGCCAGCAGCAGCGGGGATGGCTACACCTTC. This gives the protein CASSSGDGYTF.